This TCR beta chain was identified in a study of Graves' ophthalmopathy and Graves' hyperthyroidism. Study-wide points: A majority of expanded thyroid clonotypes exceeding 0.001 frequency were likewise present in blood.

This clonotype was observed many times. Its specificity is not known. Moderate-to-severe activity, CAS ≥3, NOSPECS ≥4 and duration under 3 months were recorded for donors with ophthalmopathy. Researchers turned away patients with other autoimmune diseases, uncontrolled infections, pregnancy or lactation. Sampling around 9 ml of fresh peripheral blood provided the PBMCs. The V segment lost 7 bases and the J segment 2 bases; nucleotides outside the gene matches: 16. This CDR3 has 17 residues. Germline V gene sequence: CDR1 SNHLY, CDR2 FYNNEI. RNA served as the template for amplifying TCR beta CDR3 regions. The first round was an RT-PCR with HTBI primers, and the second round was a multiplex PCR. TCRdb passed the multiplex PCR reads through MiXCR, listing each CDR3 protein once. This sample has roughly 500,000 distinct CDR3 sequences, with roughly an eighth found just once.

Sequenced sample: blood. The TCR originated in a woman younger than 45 with Graves' ophthalmopathy. The rearrangement links TRBV2 to TRBJ1-2; 7 nucleotides line up with TRBD1. This CDR3 reads CASKGAGTDIKNYGYTF. In nucleotides, the CDR3 is TGTGCCAGCAAGGGGGCCGGGACAGATATTAAAAACTATGGCTACACCTTC. The full variable domain, completed using reference TRBV2 and TRBJ1-2, is EPEVTQTPSHQVTQMGQEVILRCVPISNHLYFYWYRQILGQKVEFLVSFYNNEISEKSEIFDDQFSVERPDGSNFTLKIRSTKLEDSAMYFCASKGAGTDIKNYGYTFGSGTRLTVV.